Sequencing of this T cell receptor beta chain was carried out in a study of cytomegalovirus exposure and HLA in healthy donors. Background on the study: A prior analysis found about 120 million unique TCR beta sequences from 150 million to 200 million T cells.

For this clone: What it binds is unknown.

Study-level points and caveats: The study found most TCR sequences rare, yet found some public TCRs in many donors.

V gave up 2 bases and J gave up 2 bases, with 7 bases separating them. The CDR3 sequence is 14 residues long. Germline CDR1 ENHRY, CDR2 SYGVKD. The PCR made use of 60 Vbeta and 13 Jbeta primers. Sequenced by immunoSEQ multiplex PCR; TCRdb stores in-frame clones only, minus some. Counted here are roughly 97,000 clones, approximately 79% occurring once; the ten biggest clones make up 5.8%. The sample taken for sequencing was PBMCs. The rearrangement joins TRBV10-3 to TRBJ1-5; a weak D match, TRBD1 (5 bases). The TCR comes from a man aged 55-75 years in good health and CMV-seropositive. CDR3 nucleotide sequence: TGTGCCATCAGTGAGGGGGGGGGCAATCAGCCCCAGCATTTT. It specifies CAISEGGGNQPQHF.